This record looks at one T cell receptor (beta chain) sequence and its context. This CDR3 spans 15 amino acids. V gave up 2 bases and J gave up 6 bases, with 14 bases separating them. CDR1 and CDR2 (germline): MNHEY, SMNVEV (reference sequence). This sample was taken from a study of T cell changes during pregnancy in multiple sclerosis. Sequenced by immunoSEQ multiplex PCR; TCRdb stores in-frame clones only, minus some. The table has tens of thousands of clones, 90% seen once. V is TRBV27 and J is TRBJ2-1; no definite D call. Sequencing used CD8+ T cells from peripheral blood mononuclear cells, obtained in the third trimester of pregnancy. This clonotype originated in a female donor with multiple sclerosis, enrolled in a pregnancy study. CDR3 protein: CASSLPYSGGNEQFF. CDR3 coding DNA: TGTGCCAGCAGTTTACCCTACTCCGGCGGCAATGAGCAGTTCTTC.